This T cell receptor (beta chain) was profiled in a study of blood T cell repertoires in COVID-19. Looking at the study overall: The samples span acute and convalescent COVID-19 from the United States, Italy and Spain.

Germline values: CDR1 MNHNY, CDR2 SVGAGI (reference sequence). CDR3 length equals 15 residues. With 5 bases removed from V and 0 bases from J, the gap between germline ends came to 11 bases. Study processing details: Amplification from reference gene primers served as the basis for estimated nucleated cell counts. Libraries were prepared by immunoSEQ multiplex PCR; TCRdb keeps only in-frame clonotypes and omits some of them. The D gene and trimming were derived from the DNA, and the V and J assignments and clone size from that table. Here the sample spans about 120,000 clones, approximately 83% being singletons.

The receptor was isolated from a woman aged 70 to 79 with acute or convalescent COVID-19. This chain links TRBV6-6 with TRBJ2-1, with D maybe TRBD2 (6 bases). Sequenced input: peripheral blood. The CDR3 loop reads CASSRRLDSYNEQFF. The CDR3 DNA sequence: TGTGCCAGCAGTCGCCGACTAGACTCCTACAATGAGCAGTTCTTC.